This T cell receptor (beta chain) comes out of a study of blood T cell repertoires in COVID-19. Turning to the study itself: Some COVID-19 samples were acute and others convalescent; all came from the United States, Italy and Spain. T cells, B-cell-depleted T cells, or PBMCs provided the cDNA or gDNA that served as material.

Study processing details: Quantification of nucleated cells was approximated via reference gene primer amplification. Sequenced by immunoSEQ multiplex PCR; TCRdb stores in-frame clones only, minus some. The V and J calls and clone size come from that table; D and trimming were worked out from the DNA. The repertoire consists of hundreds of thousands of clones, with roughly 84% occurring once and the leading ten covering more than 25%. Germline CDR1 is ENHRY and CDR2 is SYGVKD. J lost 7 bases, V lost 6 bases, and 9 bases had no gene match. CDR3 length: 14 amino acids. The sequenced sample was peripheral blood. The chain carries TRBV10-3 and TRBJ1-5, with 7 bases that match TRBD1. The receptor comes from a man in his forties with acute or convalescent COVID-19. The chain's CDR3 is CAISAGQGVQPQHF. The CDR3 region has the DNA TGTGCCATCAGCGCCGGGCAGGGGGTCCAGCCCCAGCATTTT.